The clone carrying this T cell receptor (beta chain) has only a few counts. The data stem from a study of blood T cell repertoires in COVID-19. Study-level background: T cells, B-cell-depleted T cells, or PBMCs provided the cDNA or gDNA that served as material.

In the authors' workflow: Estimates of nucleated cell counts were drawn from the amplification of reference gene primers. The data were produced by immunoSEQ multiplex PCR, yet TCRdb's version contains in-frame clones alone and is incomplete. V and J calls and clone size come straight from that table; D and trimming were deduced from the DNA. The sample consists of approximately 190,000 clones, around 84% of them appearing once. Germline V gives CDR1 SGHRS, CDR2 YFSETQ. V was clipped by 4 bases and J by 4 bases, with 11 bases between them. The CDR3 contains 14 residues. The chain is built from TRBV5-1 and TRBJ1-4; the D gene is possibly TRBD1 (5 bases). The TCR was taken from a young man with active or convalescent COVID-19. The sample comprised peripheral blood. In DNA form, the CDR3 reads TGCGCCAGCAGCGGGGGGGACGGTAATGAAAAACTGTTTTTT. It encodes CASSGGDGNEKLFF.